This TCR beta chain was identified in a study of cytomegalovirus exposure and HLA in healthy donors. Of note for this clone: Its antigen is not identified.

The PCR was carried out with 60 Vbeta primers and 13 Jbeta primers. Original processing notes: About 11 million of 75 million to 85 million unique TCR beta chains were shared, per a later count. Method: immunoSEQ multiplex PCR; TCRdb's copy keeps in-frame clones and lacks some. V and J calls and clone size are those listed in that table; D and trimming were worked out from the DNA. The sample carries 140,000 or so clones, roughly 78% recorded once. The V end was cut by 0 bases, the J end by 1 base, with 13 bases between. Germline V lookup: CDR1 SGHTS, CDR2 YDEGEE. The CDR3 totals 16 residues. General study points: In the analysis, some V segments, TRBV6-2 and TRBV6-3 included, were excluded as indistinguishable. Per published accounts, TCR beta sequences correctly predicted the HLA-A and HLA-B alleles of most subjects. About 87% or about 30% of the time was how often most TCR beta V segments were productive, according to an earlier analysis.

This chain links TRBV5-8 with TRBJ1-1; D possibly corresponds to TRBD1 (6 bases). Sequencing was done on a sample of PBMCs. The sequence came from a female donor in good health and CMV-seronegative. The CDR3 spells CASSLVGGAANTEAFF. In DNA form, the CDR3 reads TGTGCCAGCAGCTTGGTTGGGGGGGCGGCGAACACTGAAGCTTTCTTT.